This T cell receptor beta chain is drawn from a study of blood T cell repertoires in COVID-19. For the study at large: The samples span acute and convalescent COVID-19 from the United States, Italy and Spain. Sources were T cells, B-cell-depleted T cells, or PBMCs; the material itself was cDNA or gDNA.

Per germline, CDR1 SEHNR and CDR2 FQNEAQ (reference sequence). V dropped 3 bases and J dropped 6 bases, with 6 bases sitting between them. The CDR3 has 13 residues. Some clones are missing from TCRdb's copy, which holds only in-frame ones; the method was immunoSEQ multiplex PCR. Of some 270,000 clones listed, roughly nine tenths are singletons. The sample was peripheral blood. The V and J genes are TRBV7-9 and TRBJ1-6; D gene uncertain. The sequence came from a man aged 40-50 years with active or convalescent COVID-19. The CDR3 nucleotides read TGTGCCAGCAGCTTTAGTTCTAATTCACCCCTCCACTTT. It encodes CASSFSSNSPLHF.